This T cell receptor (beta chain) stems from a study of TIL therapy for anti-PD-1-resistant metastatic lung cancer. The CDR3 covers 13 residues. CDR1 is MNHNY and CDR2 is SVGAGI in the germline V gene (reference sequence). Trimming took 6 bases from V and 6 from J, leaving 12 bases between them. Described time point: pre-treatment sample, taken before nivolumab and TIL therapy. Most excised metastases sampled were pleural nodules or supraclavicular lymph nodes. The libraries were made with immunoSEQ v3. This table comes from immunoSEQ multiplex PCR, and its TCRdb copy is limited to in-frame clones, with some not included. The sample shows thousands of clones, 76% of them seen only once.

This material consisted of tumor tissue, taken at baseline. The chain carries TRBV6-6 and TRBJ1-5; no clear D. This TCR came from a person aged 25 to 80 with non-small cell lung cancer. The CDR3 is CASRVPGGQPQHF. DNA of the CDR3: TGTGCCAGCAGAGTACCGGGAGGTCAGCCCCAGCATTTT.